Sequencing of this TCR beta chain was carried out in a study of T-cell reconstitution after alpha-beta-depleted transplantation in children. Study conclusions and caveats: T-cell numbers and diversity, one year after transplant, stemmed largely from T cells that were newly produced.

Unique molecular identifiers were incorporated into the prepared TCRbeta library. TCRdb re-called the PCR reads through MiXCR, storing one row per CDR3 protein. Of hundreds of thousands of distinct CDR3 sequences listed, 10% to 15% were seen once; the top ten hold 0.79%. CDR3 size: 14 residues. Trimming removed 1 base from V and 1 base from J; junction bases left unmatched: 0. This clonotype appeared many times. As yet, its antigen is unknown. The source was PBMCs, collected before TCRalphabeta/CD19-depleted stem cell transplant. The gene calls are TRBV12-3 or TRBV12-4 and TRBJ1-2; the match to TRBD1 covers 7 bases. This receptor was taken from a girl aged 2-10 years with congenital amegakaryocytic thrombocytopenia, due to receive a stem cell transplant. The CDR3 coding sequence is TGTGCCAGCAGTTTAGGGGACAGTAACTATGGCTACACCTTC. Its translation: CASSLGDSNYGYTF.